A single sample gave rise to the 11 T cell receptor beta chains below, sequenced in a study of cytomegalovirus exposure and HLA in healthy donors. Use of 60 Vbeta and 13 Jbeta primers characterized the PCR. Assay used: immunoSEQ multiplex PCR; TCRdb lists only in-frame clones, some missing. In the table there are 100,000 to 120,000 clones, over 70% of which are singletons. Material: PBMCs. The receptors originated from a middle-aged woman in good health and CMV-seropositive.

The chain uses TRBV5-3 and TRBJ1-1, with a tentative D call TRBD1 (6 bases). TRBV5-3 has ORF status, its function being uncertain. The CDR3 is 16 amino acids. Trimming took off 0 bases at V and 8 bases at J, with 20 bases between the two ends. CDR3 protein: CARSLVERWTAIEAFF. DNA of the CDR3: TGTGCCAGAAGCTTGGTGGAGCGCTGGACAGCTATAGAAGCTTTCTTT.

The sample holds one count of this clone. The CDR3 DNA follows: TGTGCCAGTAGCGACCAGACAGGGGGCACCTACGAGCAGTACTTC. Translated: CASSDQTGGTYEQYF. This chain links TRBV19 with TRBJ2-7; 10 nucleotides align to TRBD1. Germline V lookup: CDR1 LNHDA, CDR2 SQIVND (reference sequence). The CDR3 is 15 amino acids. The V and J ends lost 6 bases and 2 bases, in that order; junction bases with no gene match: 7.

The chain recombines TRBV5-6 with TRBJ1-2, with D perhaps TRBD1 (5 bases). Germline assignment: CDR1 SGHDT and CDR2 YYEEEE. V was trimmed by 0 bases and J by 4 bases, leaving 13 bases between them. This CDR3 has 15 amino acids. The CDR3 nucleotides read TGTGCCAGCAGCTTGGTCCAACAGGTCCTCTATGGCTACACCTTC. It yields the protein CASSLVQQVLYGYTF.

The rearrangement joins TRBV7-8 to TRBJ2-2, with D possibly matching TRBD2 (5 bases). V was shortened by 1 base and J by 1 base, with 10 bases between the two germline ends. CDR1 is SGHVS and CDR2 is FQNEAQ in the germline V gene. This CDR3 spans 16 amino acids. CDR3 in amino acids: CASSLGIGENTGELFF. CDR3 coding DNA: TGTGCCAGCAGCTTAGGTATCGGGGAGAACACCGGGGAGCTGTTTTTT.

There are a few counts of this clone. The genes are TRBV6-5 and TRBJ2-6, with D tentatively TRBD1 (6 bases). Germline V gene sequence: CDR1 MNHEY, CDR2 SVGAGI. CDR3 length: 15 residues. Deletions cut 4 bases from V and 0 bases from J, with 7 bases between. The CDR3 DNA sequence: TGTGCCAGCAGTTCAGGGGCCTCTGGGGCCAACGTCCTGACTTTC. This codes for CASSSGASGANVLTF.

V and J are TRBV19 and TRBJ1-2; 11 bases match TRBD1. CDR1 and CDR2 (germline): LNHDA, SQIVND (reference sequence). The CDR3 length is 15 residues. Germline trimming cut 5 bases from V and 4 bases from J; bases unmatched to any gene: 6. CDR3 sequence: CASSPRDRGSYGYTF. The CDR3 region has the DNA TGTGCCAGTAGTCCCAGGGACAGGGGGTCCTATGGCTACACCTTC.

CDR3 DNA sequence: TGTGCCAGCAGCTTAGTGGTTGGACTAGCGGCCTACGAGCAGTACTTC. Its translation: CASSLVVGLAAYEQYF. V gene TRBV7-8 combines with J gene TRBJ2-7; 10 nucleotides agree with TRBD2. The J segment lost 2 bases and the V segment lost 1 base, leaving 5 bases of the junction unmatched. In germline, CDR1 is SGHVS, CDR2 FQNEAQ. The CDR3 totals 16 residues.

This clone was detected only a few times. The chain joins TRBV14 to TRBJ2-2; 8 bases align to TRBD2. This CDR3 is built from 15 residues. Germline-derived CDR1 and CDR2 are SGHDN and FVKESK. The junction had 6 bases not matched to a gene; V was cut back by 1 base and J by 8 bases. The CDR3 protein is CASSQVTSVLGELFF. The CDR3 DNA follows: TGTGCCAGCAGCCAAGTGACTAGCGTCCTTGGGGAGCTGTTTTTT.

The CDR3 nucleotides are TGCGCCAGCAGCTTGGGACACAGGGATATAGGCACTGAAGCTTTCTTT. Translation gives CASSLGHRDIGTEAFF. The V and J genes are TRBV5-1 and TRBJ1-1; TRBD1 might be the D (6 bases). CDR1 and CDR2 from the germline V gene are SGHRS and YFSETQ. The V end lost 0 bases, the J end lost 4 bases, and 16 bases lay between the germline ends. The CDR3 has 16 amino acids.

Remarks on this clone: One junction end disagrees with the germline gene, perhaps due to a read error. CDR3 sequence reads: CSASSDRANF. Here the CDR3 DNA reads TGCAGTGCTAGTTCGGACAGGGCAAACTTT. The J gene is TRBJ1-4, the V gene TRBV20-1; 8 bases align to TRBD1. Germline V gene sequence: CDR1 DFQATT, CDR2 SNEGSKA (reference sequence). The CDR3 extends over 10 amino acids.

The V and J genes are TRBV7-9 and TRBJ1-4; 7 nucleotides match TRBD1. Germline trimming cut 2 bases from V and 6 bases from J; bases unmatched to any gene: 3. Looked up from germline, CDR1 is SEHNR and CDR2 is FQNEAQ (reference sequence). The CDR3 contains 14 residues. The CDR3 DNA follows: TGTGCCAGCAGCTTAAGTACAGGGGATGAAAAACTGTTTTTT. The encoded protein is CASSLSTGDEKLFF. Based on the CDR3 plus reference TRBV7-9 and TRBJ1-4, the full variable domain is DTGVSQNPRHKITKRGQNVTFRCDPISEHNRLYWYRQTLGQGPEFLTYFQNEAQLEKSRLLSDRFSAERPKGSFSTLEIQRTEQGDSAMYLCASSLSTGDEKLFFGSGTQLSVL.